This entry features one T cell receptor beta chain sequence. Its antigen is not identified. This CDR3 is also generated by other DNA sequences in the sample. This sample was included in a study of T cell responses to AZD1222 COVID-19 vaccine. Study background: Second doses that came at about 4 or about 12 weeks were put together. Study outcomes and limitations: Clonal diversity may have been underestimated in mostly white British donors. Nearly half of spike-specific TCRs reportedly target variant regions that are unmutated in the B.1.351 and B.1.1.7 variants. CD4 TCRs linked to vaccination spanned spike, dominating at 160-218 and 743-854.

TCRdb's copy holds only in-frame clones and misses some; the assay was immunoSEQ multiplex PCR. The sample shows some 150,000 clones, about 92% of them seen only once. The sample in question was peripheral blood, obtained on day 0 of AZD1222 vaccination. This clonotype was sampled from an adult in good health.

The CDR3 is CASSRQVTDTQYF. The CDR3 DNA reads as TGTGCCAGCAGTAGACAAGTCACAGATACGCAGTATTTT. The rearrangement uses TRBV7-3 and TRBJ2-3; D is uncertain. The CDR3 has 13 amino acids. V dropped 6 bases and J dropped 2 bases, with 9 bases sitting between them. Germline assignment: CDR1 SGHTA and CDR2 FQGTGA. The whole variable domain, remainder taken from reference TRBV7-3 and TRBJ2-3, is GAGVSQTPSNKVTEKGKYVELRCDPISGHTALYWYRQSLGQGPEFLIYFQGTGAADDSGLPNDRFFAVRPEGSVSTLKIQRTERGDSAVYLCASSRQVTDTQYFGPGTRLTVL.